What follows are 6 T cell receptor beta chains derived from one specimen sequenced in a study of T and B cells in COVID-19 patients. Each TRB amplification used roughly 250-550 ng of genomic DNA from blood. BIOMED2 TRB-A/B primer pools were used in multiplex TRB PCR. Using its own MiXCR run on the multiplex PCR reads, TCRdb lists one record per CDR3 protein. The sample contains roughly 27,000 distinct CDR3 sequences, 30% to 35% of which appear only once. Sequencing input: blood. The receptors here all came from a human donor who had recovered from COVID-19.

This chain connects TRBV5-5 to TRBJ1-1; weak D call: TRBD1 (5 bases). The germline CDR1 and CDR2 sequences are SGHKS and YYEKEE (reference sequence). This CDR3 spans 12 amino acids. Trimming took off 4 bases at V and 1 base at J, with 5 bases between the two ends. CDR3 loop: CASSQGNTEAFF. The CDR3 DNA is TGTGCCAGCAGCCAGGGGAACACTGAAGCTTTCTTT. The entire variable domain, with the rest obtained from reference TRBV5-5 and TRBJ1-1, is as follows: DAGVTQSPTHLIKTRGQQVTLRCSPISGHKSVSWYQQVLGQGPQFIFQYYEKEERGRGNFPDRFSARQFPNYSSELNVNALLLGDSALYLCASSQGNTEAFFGQGTRLTVV.

This chain joins TRBV27 and TRBJ2-7, with 11 bases aligning to TRBD1. This CDR3 contains 15 residues. Germline V gene sequence: CDR1 MNHEY, CDR2 SMNVEV (reference sequence). V was pared by 5 bases and J by 2 bases, with 5 bases of the junction left unmatched. CDR3: CASSTGTGGTYEQYF. CDR3 DNA: TGTGCCAGCAGTACTGGGACAGGGGGGACCTACGAGCAGTACTTC.

This clonotype was counted only a few times. The J gene is TRBJ1-5, the V gene TRBV5-4; 11 bases are shared with TRBD1. The V segment lost 2 bases and the J segment 9 bases; nucleotides outside the gene matches: 10. The germline CDR1 and CDR2 sequences are SGHNT and YYREEE (reference sequence). This CDR3 has 16 amino acids. The CDR3 region has the DNA TGTGCCAGCAGCTTCGGGACAGGGGGAACCTCTTCGCCCCAGCATTTT. Protein sequence: CASSFGTGGTSSPQHF.

This clonotype was seen at least ten times. The rearrangement uses TRBV5-5 and TRBJ2-2, with D perhaps TRBD1 (5 bases). The CDR3 spans 16 residues. Between the trimmed V and J ends, which lost 4 bases and 4 bases, there was a span of 17 bases. CDR1 and CDR2 (germline): SGHKS, YYEKEE (reference sequence). The CDR3 sequence is CASSRVRVSSTGELFF. DNA of the CDR3: TGTGCCAGCAGCCGCGTCAGGGTTTCTAGCACCGGGGAGCTGTTTTTT.

Relative to its sample, this clonotype is medium-sized. DNA of the CDR3: TGTGCCAGCTCCGGTGGACTAGCGGGAGTGGGTAATGAGCAGTTCTTC. It encodes CASSGGLAGVGNEQFF. The chain couples TRBV11-1 to TRBJ2-1, with 13 bases identical to TRBD2. This CDR3 has 16 residues. V lost 8 bases to trimming and J lost 7 bases; unmatched junction nucleotides: 11. Germline V gives CDR1 SGHAT, CDR2 FQDESV (reference sequence).

A few counts support this clonotype. The V gene is TRBV6-1, the J gene TRBJ1-6; D is uncertain. This CDR3 is built from 16 residues. Germline assignment: CDR1 MNHNS and CDR2 SASEGT. The V end lost 2 bases, the J end lost 2 bases, and 10 bases lay between the germline ends. The CDR3 nucleotides are TGTGCCAGCAGTGAATATCCCCTCACCTATAATTCACCCCTCCACTTT. This gives the protein CASSEYPLTYNSPLHF.